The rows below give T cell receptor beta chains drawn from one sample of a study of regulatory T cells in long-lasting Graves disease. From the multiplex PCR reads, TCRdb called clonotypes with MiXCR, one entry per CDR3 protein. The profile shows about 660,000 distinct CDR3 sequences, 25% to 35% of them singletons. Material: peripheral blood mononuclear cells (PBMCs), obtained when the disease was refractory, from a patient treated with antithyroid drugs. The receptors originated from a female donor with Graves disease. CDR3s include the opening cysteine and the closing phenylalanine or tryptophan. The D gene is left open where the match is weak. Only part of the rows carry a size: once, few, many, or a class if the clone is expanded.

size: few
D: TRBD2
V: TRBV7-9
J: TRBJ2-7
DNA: TGTGCCAGCAGCTTTGATCTCGCGGGAGGCGAGCAGTACTTC
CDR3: CASSFDLAGGEQYF

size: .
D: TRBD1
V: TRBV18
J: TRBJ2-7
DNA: TGTGCCAGCTCACCTCAGGGGGCGCGGTACGAGCAGTACTTC
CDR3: CASSPQGARYEQYF

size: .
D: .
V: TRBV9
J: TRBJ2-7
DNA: TGTGCCAGCAGCCCCATCCCAAGATCCTACGAGCAGTACTTC
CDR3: CASSPIPRSYEQYF

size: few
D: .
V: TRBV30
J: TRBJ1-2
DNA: TGTGCCTGGAGTGTATATGACGATGGCTACACCTTC
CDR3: CAWSVYDDGYTF

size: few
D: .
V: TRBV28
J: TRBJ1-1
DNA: TGTGCCAGCAGCTTATTGTCGGGGGGGCGGACTGAAGCTTTCTTT
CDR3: CASSLLSGGRTEAFF

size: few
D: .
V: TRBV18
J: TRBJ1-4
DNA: TGTGCCAGCTCACGGACAGTTGCAACTAATGAAAAACTGTTTTTT
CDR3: CASSRTVATNEKLFF

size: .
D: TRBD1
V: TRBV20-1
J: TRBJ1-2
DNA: TGCAGTGCTAGAGCTGGGACAGGGAACAATTATGGCTACACCTTC
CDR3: CSARAGTGNNYGYTF

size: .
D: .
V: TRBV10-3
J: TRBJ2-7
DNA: TGTGCCATCAGTGACCTGTCCAGCTCCTACGAGCAGTACTTC
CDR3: CAISDLSSSYEQYF

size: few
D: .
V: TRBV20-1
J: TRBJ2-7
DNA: TGCAGTGCCGAAACCGGGACGGTTTCCTACGAGCAGTACTTC
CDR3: CSAETGTVSYEQYF

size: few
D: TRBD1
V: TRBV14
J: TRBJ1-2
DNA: TGTGCCAGCAGCTTACCCGCCGGGACAGACTATGGCTACACCTTC
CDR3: CASSLPAGTDYGYTF

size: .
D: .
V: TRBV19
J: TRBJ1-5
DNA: TGTGCCAGTAGTATGGGTCGGGCAGTTAGAAATCAGCCCCAGCATTTT
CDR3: CASSMGRAVRNQPQHF

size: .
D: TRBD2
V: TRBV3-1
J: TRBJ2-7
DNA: TGTGCCAGCAGCCAAGATGAGGGAGGGCCGGGGGAGCAGTACTTC
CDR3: CASSQDEGGPGEQYF

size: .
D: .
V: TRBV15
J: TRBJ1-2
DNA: TGTGCCACCAGCAGATCTCCGGGGTCCTATGGCTACACCTTC
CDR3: CATSRSPGSYGYTF

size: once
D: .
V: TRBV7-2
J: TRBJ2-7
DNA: TGTGCCAGCAGCTCGGGTTTTAGGGAGCAGTACTTC
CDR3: CASSSGFREQYF

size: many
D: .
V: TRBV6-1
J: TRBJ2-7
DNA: TGTGCCAGCAGTCGACAGGCCGAGCAGTACTTC
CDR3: CASSRQAEQYF

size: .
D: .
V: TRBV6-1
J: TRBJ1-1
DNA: TGTGCCAGCAAGGCCAGGGGGAACACTGAAGCTTTCTTT
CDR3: CASKARGNTEAFF

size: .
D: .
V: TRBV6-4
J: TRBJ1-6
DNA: TGTGCCAGCAGTGACTCGGCAGCTTCACCCCTCCACTTT
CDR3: CASSDSAASPLHF

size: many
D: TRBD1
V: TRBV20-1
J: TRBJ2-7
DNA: TGCAGTGCTAGAGATATGGGACAGGGTACCTACGAGCAGTACTTC
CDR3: CSARDMGQGTYEQYF

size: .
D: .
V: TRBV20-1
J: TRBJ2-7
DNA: TGCAGTGCTGGCGCAGGGGGGGGCGAGCAGTACTTC
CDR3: CSAGAGGGEQYF

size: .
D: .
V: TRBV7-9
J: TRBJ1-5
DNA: TGTGCCAGCAGCTTAGGGTCACTAGGTCAGCCCCAGCATTTT
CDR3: CASSLGSLGQPQHF

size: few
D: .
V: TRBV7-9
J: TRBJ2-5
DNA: TGTGCCAGCAGCTTAGGACGGGGAATGGAGACCCAGTACTTC
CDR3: CASSLGRGMETQYF

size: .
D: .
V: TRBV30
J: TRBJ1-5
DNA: TGTGCCTGGAGTGTTGGTGATCAGCCCCAGCATTTT
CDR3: CAWSVGDQPQHF

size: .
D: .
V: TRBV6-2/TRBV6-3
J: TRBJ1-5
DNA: TGTGCCTCCAACGTGGATGGGAATCAGCCCCAGCATTTT
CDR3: CASNVDGNQPQHF

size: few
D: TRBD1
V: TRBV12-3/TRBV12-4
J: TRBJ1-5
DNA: TGTGCCAGCAGCCGACAGGGGGCCGGCAATCAGCCCCAGCATTTT
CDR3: CASSRQGAGNQPQHF

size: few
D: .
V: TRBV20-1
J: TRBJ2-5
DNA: TGCAGTGCTAGAGACTCGAGAGAGACCCAGTACTTC
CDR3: CSARDSRETQYF

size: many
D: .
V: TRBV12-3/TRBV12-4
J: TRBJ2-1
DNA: TGTGCCAGCAGTTTTTCGGATGAGCAGTTCTTC
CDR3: CASSFSDEQFF

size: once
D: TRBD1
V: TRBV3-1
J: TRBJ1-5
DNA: TGTGCCAGCAGCGATGAGGGGGCTGGACAGCCCCAGCATTTT
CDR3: CASSDEGAGQPQHF

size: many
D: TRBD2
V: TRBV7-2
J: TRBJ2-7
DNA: TGTGCCAGCAGCTTAGTAGGCGGGAGCTCCTACGAGCAGTACTTC
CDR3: CASSLVGGSSYEQYF

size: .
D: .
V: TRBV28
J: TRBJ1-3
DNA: TGTGCCAGCAGTTTGGCCAGTTTTGCTGCTGGAAACACCATATATTTT
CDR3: CASSLASFAAGNTIYF

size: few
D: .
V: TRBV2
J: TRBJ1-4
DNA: TGTGCCAGCAATATCCGGCGACAGAGTGTCGAACCTAATGAAAAACTGTTTTTT
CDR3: CASNIRRQSVEPNEKLFF

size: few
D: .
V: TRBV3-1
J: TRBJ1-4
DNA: TGTGCCAGCAGCCATACCCAAGGGGCGCTCAATGAAAAACTGTTTTTT
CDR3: CASSHTQGALNEKLFF

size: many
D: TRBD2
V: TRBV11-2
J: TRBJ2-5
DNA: TGTGCCAGCAGCAAAGCGGGACTAGCGGGATATCAAGAGACCCAGTACTTC
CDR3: CASSKAGLAGYQETQYF

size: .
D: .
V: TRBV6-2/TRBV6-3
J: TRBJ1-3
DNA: TGTGCCAGCAGTTACCAGGGCGCACCTGGAAACACCATATATTTT
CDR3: CASSYQGAPGNTIYF

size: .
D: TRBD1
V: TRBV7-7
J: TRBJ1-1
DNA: TGTGCCAGCAGCCTAGTCCGGGACAGGAACACTGAAGCTTTCTTT
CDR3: CASSLVRDRNTEAFF

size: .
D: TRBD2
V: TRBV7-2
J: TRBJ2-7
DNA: TGTGCCAGCAGCCAGTCGACTAGCGGGAGCCGCGAGCAGTACTTC
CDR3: CASSQSTSGSREQYF

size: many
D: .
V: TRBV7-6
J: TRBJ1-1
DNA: TGTGCCAGCAGCGGTCCCGTCCAAGGCACTGAAGCTTTCTTT
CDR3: CASSGPVQGTEAFF

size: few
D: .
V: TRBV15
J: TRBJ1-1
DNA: TGTGCCACCAGCATGTCAGCCTTAGAAGCTTTCTTT
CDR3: CATSMSALEAFF

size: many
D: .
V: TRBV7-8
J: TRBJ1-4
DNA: TGTGCCAGCAGCTCCCAGGTCGGAGAGGGTGAAAAACTGTTTTTT
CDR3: CASSSQVGEGEKLFF

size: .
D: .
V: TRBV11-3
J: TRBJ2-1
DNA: TGTGCCAGCAGCTTAGAGGGCGGATACAATGAGCAGTTCTTC
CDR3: CASSLEGGYNEQFF

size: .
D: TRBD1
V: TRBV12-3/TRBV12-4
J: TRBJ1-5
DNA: TGTGCCAGCAATCTGGACAGGGGTAGCAATCAGCCCCAGCATTTT
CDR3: CASNLDRGSNQPQHF

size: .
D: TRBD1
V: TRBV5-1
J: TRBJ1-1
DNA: TGCGCCAGCAGCCTGGAGGGGGCCCACACTGAAGCTTTCTTT
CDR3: CASSLEGAHTEAFF

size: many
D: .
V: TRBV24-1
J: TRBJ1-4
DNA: TGTGCCACCAGTGATCGGGACGGACCAAATGAAAAACTGTTTTTT
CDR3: CATSDRDGPNEKLFF

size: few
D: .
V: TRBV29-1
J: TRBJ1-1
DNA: TGCAGCGTTGAGGTCCGAGGTCCACACACTGAAGCTTTCTTT
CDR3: CSVEVRGPHTEAFF

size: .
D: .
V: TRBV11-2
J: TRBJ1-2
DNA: TGTGCCAGCAGCTTAGACGTACGTCTCTATGGCTACACCTTC
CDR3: CASSLDVRLYGYTF

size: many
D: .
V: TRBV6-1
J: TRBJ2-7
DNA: TGTGCCAGCAGTGTAACGGATGGAAGCGAGCAGTACTTC
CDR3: CASSVTDGSEQYF

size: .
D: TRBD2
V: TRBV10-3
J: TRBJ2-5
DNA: TGTGCCATCAGTGATGGCTTAGCGGGAAAGCAAGAGACCCAGTACTTC
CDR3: CAISDGLAGKQETQYF

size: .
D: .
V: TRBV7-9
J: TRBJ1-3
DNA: TGTGCCAGCAGCCCGGGCCGTCGAAACACCATATATTTT
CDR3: CASSPGRRNTIYF

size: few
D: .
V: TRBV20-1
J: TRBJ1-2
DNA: TGCAGTGGACAAGGGGAGGACTATGGCTACACCTTC
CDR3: CSGQGEDYGYTF

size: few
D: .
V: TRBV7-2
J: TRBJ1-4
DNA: TGTGCCAGCAGCTTGAGGGGTAATAGTGAAAAACTGTTTTTT
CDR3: CASSLRGNSEKLFF

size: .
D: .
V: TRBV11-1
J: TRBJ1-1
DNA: TGTGCCAGCAGCCATCGGGGGCCTACTGAAGCTTTCTTT
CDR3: CASSHRGPTEAFF

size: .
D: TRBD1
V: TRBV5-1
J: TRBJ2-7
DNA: TGCGCCAGCAGCGCCTCCGGGACAGGCGCGTACGAGCAGTACTTC
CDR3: CASSASGTGAYEQYF

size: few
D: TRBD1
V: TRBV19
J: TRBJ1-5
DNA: TGTGCCAGTAGTATTGAGGGGGCAGGGAATCAGCCCCAGCATTTT
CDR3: CASSIEGAGNQPQHF

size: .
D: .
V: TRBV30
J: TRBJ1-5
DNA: TGTGCCTGGGGTTGGGACAATCAGCCCCAGCATTTT
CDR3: CAWGWDNQPQHF

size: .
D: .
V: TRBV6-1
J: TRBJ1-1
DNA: TGTGCCAGCAGTCCGGTAGGGCTCGAAGCTTTCTTT
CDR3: CASSPVGLEAFF

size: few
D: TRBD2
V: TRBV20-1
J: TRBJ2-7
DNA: TGCAGTGCCATCGCGGGGGAAGGCTCCGAGCAGTACTTC
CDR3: CSAIAGEGSEQYF